This is a list of T cell receptor beta chains from one sample in a study of identical twins. TCRdb re-called the 5' RACE reads through MiXCR, storing one row per CDR3 protein. Seen here are roughly 1.6 million distinct CDR3 sequences, around a third observed once, and the top ten hold around 0.25%. Sequenced: cord blood. These receptors were obtained from a newborn girl in good health. Each CDR3 is given with its conserved first and last residue. The size field is filled for only some rows; it gives once, few, many or a size class.

j_call,clone_size,v_call,cdr3_aa
TRBJ2-1,few,TRBV19,CASMPLTSGRTNEQFF
TRBJ2-5,few,TRBV20-1,CSARPPSYLAGLEGETQYF
TRBJ1-1,NA,TRBV20-1,CSARSGSPEDTEAFF
TRBJ2-1,few,TRBV20-1,CSASDRVAYNEQFF
TRBJ2-3,NA,TRBV12-3/TRBV12-4,CASSLFQFLTDTQYF
TRBJ1-1,once,TRBV3-1,CASSQHGSTEAFF
TRBJ2-7,NA,TRBV28,CASSRGTFFYEQYF
TRBJ2-3,NA,TRBV2,CASRWLAETDTQYF
TRBJ1-1,NA,TRBV20-1,CSTFRAEAFF
TRBJ1-2,NA,TRBV12-3/TRBV12-4,CASSFGQGGDGYTF
TRBJ2-5,few,TRBV20-1,CSASLRGVETQYF
TRBJ1-4,NA,TRBV5-5,CASRAGQEKLFF
TRBJ2-1,few,TRBV12-3/TRBV12-4,CASSQGSWSSYNEQFF
TRBJ2-2,few,TRBV7-2,CASSLRRAAGVTGELFF
TRBJ2-5,many,TRBV20-1,CSATPPETQYF
TRBJ2-1,NA,TRBV19,CASRPGLAYSEQFF
TRBJ2-5,few,TRBV7-2,CASSIGLGGYF
TRBJ2-3,NA,TRBV11-2,CASSPGHADTQYF
NA,NA,TRBV4-1,CASSQTSGSNGLYNEQYF
TRBJ1-2,few,TRBV6-1,CASSGPRGDTRPYGYTF
TRBJ2-3,NA,TRBV9,CASSSRGGHTDTQYF
TRBJ2-3,NA,TRBV9,CASSISGGADTQYF
TRBJ2-1,NA,TRBV6-1,CASSAPSSGGNEQFF
TRBJ2-3,few,TRBV5-1,CASSLVRPCTDTQYF
TRBJ2-1,few,TRBV12-3/TRBV12-4,CASSFREGNEQFF
TRBJ2-1,NA,TRBV10-3,CAIGESGQGHNEQFF
TRBJ2-1,few,TRBV9,CASSVGPSGRQFF
TRBJ2-3,NA,TRBV4-2,CASSPITPGARTDTQYF
TRBJ2-5,NA,TRBV6-2/TRBV6-3,CASRREGQETQYF
TRBJ2-1,NA,TRBV7-2,CASAYRVGYNEQFF